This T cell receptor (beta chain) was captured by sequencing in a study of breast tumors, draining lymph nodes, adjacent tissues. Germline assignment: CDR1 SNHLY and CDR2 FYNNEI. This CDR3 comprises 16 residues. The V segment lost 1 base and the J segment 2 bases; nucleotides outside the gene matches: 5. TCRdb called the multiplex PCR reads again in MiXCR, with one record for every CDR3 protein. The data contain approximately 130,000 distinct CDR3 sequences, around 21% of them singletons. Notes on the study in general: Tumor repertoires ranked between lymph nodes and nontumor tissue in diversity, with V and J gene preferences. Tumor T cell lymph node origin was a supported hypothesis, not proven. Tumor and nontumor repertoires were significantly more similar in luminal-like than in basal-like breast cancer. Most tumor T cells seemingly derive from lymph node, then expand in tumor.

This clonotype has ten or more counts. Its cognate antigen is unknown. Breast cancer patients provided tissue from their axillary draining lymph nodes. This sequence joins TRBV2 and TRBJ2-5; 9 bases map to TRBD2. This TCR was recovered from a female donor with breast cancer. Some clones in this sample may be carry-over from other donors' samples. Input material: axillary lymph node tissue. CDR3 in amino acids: CASSEGRLAGQETQYF. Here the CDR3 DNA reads TGTGCCAGCAGTGAAGGAAGGCTAGCGGGACAAGAGACCCAGTACTTC. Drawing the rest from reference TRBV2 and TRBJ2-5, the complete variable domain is EPEVTQTPSHQVTQMGQEVILRCVPISNHLYFYWYRQILGQKVEFLVSFYNNEISEKSEIFDDQFSVERPDGSNFTLKIRSTKLEDSAMYFCASSEGRLAGQETQYFGPGTRLLVL.